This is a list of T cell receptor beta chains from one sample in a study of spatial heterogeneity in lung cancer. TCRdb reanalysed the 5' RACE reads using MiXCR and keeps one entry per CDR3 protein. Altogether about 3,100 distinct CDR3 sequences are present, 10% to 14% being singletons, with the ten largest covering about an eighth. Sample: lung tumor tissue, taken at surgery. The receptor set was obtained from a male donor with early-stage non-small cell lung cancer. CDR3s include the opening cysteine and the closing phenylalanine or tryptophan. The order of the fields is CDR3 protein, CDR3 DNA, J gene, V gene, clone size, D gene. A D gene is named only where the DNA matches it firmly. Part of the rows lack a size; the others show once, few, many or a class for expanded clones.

CDR3aa: CASSLVGTRNTGELFF; CDR3nt: TGTGCCAGCAGTTTAGTTGGGACAAGGAACACCGGGGAGCTGTTTTTT; j_gene: TRBJ2-2; v_gene: TRBV12-3/TRBV12-4; abundance: large; d_gene: -
CDR3aa: CASSIRQGWDEQFF; CDR3nt: TGTGCCAGCAGCATCCGACAGGGATGGGATGAGCAGTTCTTC; j_gene: TRBJ2-1; v_gene: TRBV7-9; abundance: medium-sized; d_gene: TRBD1
CDR3aa: CASSQDRGRGYTF; CDR3nt: TGTGCCAGCAGCCAAGATCGAGGCCGGGGCTACACCTTC; j_gene: TRBJ1-2; v_gene: TRBV4-2; abundance: few; d_gene: -
CDR3aa: CAIRKDGEFSGNTIYF; CDR3nt: TGTGCCATCAGGAAGGACGGGGAGTTCTCTGGAAACACCATATATTTT; j_gene: TRBJ1-3; v_gene: TRBV10-3; abundance: medium-sized; d_gene: -
CDR3aa: CASRQTSGQETQYF; CDR3nt: TGTGCCAGCAGACAGACTTCCGGGCAAGAGACCCAGTACTTC; j_gene: TRBJ2-5; v_gene: TRBV7-8; abundance: medium-sized; d_gene: -
CDR3aa: CSVLDPGRGSNYGYTF; CDR3nt: TGCAGCGTTTTGGATCCGGGCAGGGGGTCCAACTATGGCTACACCTTC; j_gene: TRBJ1-2; v_gene: TRBV29-1; abundance: many; d_gene: TRBD1
CDR3aa: CASSTTSIPYNEQFF; CDR3nt: TGTGCCAGCAGTACGACTAGCATCCCTTACAATGAGCAGTTCTTC; j_gene: TRBJ2-1; v_gene: TRBV28; abundance: medium-sized; d_gene: TRBD2
CDR3aa: CASSDRRGDSPLHF; CDR3nt: TGTGCCAGCTCAGACAGAAGGGGGGATTCACCCCTCCACTTT; j_gene: TRBJ1-6; v_gene: TRBV18; abundance: -; d_gene: -
CDR3aa: CSVRVGQSGTF; CDR3nt: TGCAGTGTCCGTGTCGGGCAGAGCGGCACCTTC; j_gene: TRBJ1-2; v_gene: TRBV20-1; abundance: medium-sized; d_gene: -
CDR3aa: CATSVRNTGELFF; CDR3nt: TGTGCCACCAGTGTAAGGAACACCGGGGAGCTGTTTTTT; j_gene: TRBJ2-2; v_gene: TRBV24-1; abundance: medium-sized; d_gene: -
CDR3aa: CASSRSEYSNQPQHF; CDR3nt: TGTGCCAGCAGTCGATCAGAATATAGCAATCAGCCCCAGCATTTT; j_gene: TRBJ1-5; v_gene: TRBV12-3/TRBV12-4; abundance: medium-sized; d_gene: -
CDR3aa: CASSLGQGFYNSPLHF; CDR3nt: TGTGCCAGCAGCTTAGGACAGGGGTTCTATAATTCACCCCTCCACTTT; j_gene: TRBJ1-6; v_gene: TRBV7-9; abundance: medium-sized; d_gene: TRBD1
CDR3aa: CSARDMRGANTGELFF; CDR3nt: TGCAGTGCTAGAGATATGAGGGGCGCGAACACCGGGGAGCTGTTTTTT; j_gene: TRBJ2-2; v_gene: TRBV20-1; abundance: many; d_gene: -
CDR3aa: CASSSGQGDHEQYF; CDR3nt: TGTGCCAGCAGCTCTGGACAGGGTGATCACGAGCAGTACTTC; j_gene: TRBJ2-7; v_gene: TRBV11-3; abundance: -; d_gene: TRBD1
CDR3aa: CASSLDGYSGANVLTF; CDR3nt: TGTGCCAGCAGTTTAGACGGGTACTCTGGGGCCAACGTCCTGACTTTC; j_gene: TRBJ2-6; v_gene: TRBV12-3/TRBV12-4; abundance: medium-sized; d_gene: -
CDR3aa: CASSLLESGYTF; CDR3nt: TGTGCCAGCAGTTTACTCGAATCGGGCTACACCTTC; j_gene: TRBJ1-2; v_gene: TRBV12-3/TRBV12-4; abundance: -; d_gene: -
CDR3aa: CASSPRVTYNEQFF; CDR3nt: TGCGCCAGCAGCCCCAGGGTTACCTACAATGAGCAGTTCTTC; j_gene: TRBJ2-1; v_gene: TRBV5-1; abundance: medium-sized; d_gene: -
CDR3aa: CSAETQHRGNTIYF; CDR3nt: TGCAGTGCTGAAACTCAACACCGAGGAAACACCATATATTTT; j_gene: TRBJ1-3; v_gene: TRBV20-1; abundance: medium-sized; d_gene: -
CDR3aa: CASSPDGTSYEQFF; CDR3nt: TGTGCCAGCTCACCAGACGGGACTAGTTATGAGCAGTTCTTC; j_gene: TRBJ2-1; v_gene: TRBV18; abundance: large; d_gene: TRBD2
CDR3aa: CASSPGLAGPTDTQYF; CDR3nt: TGCGCCAGCAGCCCGGGACTAGCGGGACCCACAGATACGCAGTATTTT; j_gene: TRBJ2-3; v_gene: TRBV5-1; abundance: medium-sized; d_gene: TRBD2
CDR3aa: CASSYRAFNEKLFF; CDR3nt: TGCGCCAGCAGCTACCGGGCCTTTAATGAAAAACTGTTTTTT; j_gene: TRBJ1-4; v_gene: TRBV4-3; abundance: medium-sized; d_gene: -
CDR3aa: CASSPRGTVGANVLTF; CDR3nt: TGTGCCAGCAGTCCGAGGGGGACTGTAGGGGCCAACGTCCTGACTTTC; j_gene: TRBJ2-6; v_gene: TRBV27; abundance: medium-sized; d_gene: -
CDR3aa: CASSPREGSDTQYF; CDR3nt: TGTGCCAGCTCGCCGAGGGAAGGCTCAGATACGCAGTATTTT; j_gene: TRBJ2-3; v_gene: TRBV18; abundance: medium-sized; d_gene: -
CDR3aa: CASRGTGTGDSNTIYF; CDR3nt: TGTGCCAGCAGAGGAACCGGGACAGGGGACAGTAACACCATATATTTT; j_gene: TRBJ1-3; v_gene: TRBV11-2; abundance: many; d_gene: TRBD1
CDR3aa: CSARDYGQFF; CDR3nt: TGCAGTGCTAGAGATTACGGGCAGTTCTTC; j_gene: TRBJ2-1; v_gene: TRBV20-1; abundance: -; d_gene: -
CDR3aa: CASSYGRSGGANEQYF; CDR3nt: TGTGCCAGCAGTTACGGTAGGAGCGGGGGGGCCAACGAGCAGTACTTC; j_gene: TRBJ2-7; v_gene: TRBV6-2/TRBV6-3; abundance: medium-sized; d_gene: TRBD2
CDR3aa: CASSYSPEGDSPLHF; CDR3nt: TGTGCCAGCAGTTACTCGCCCGAGGGGGATTCACCCCTCCACTTT; j_gene: TRBJ1-6; v_gene: TRBV6-5; abundance: medium-sized; d_gene: -
CDR3aa: CSARPLGQGENEQYF; CDR3nt: TGCAGTGCTAGACCATTAGGACAGGGAGAAAACGAGCAGTACTTC; j_gene: TRBJ2-7; v_gene: TRBV20-1; abundance: many; d_gene: TRBD1
CDR3aa: CASSHNRDSGQYF; CDR3nt: TGTGCCAGCAGTCACAACCGGGACAGTGGACAGTACTTC; j_gene: TRBJ2-7; v_gene: TRBV27; abundance: large; d_gene: TRBD1
CDR3aa: CATKGLTNTEAFF; CDR3nt: TGTGCCACCAAAGGGCTAACGAACACTGAAGCTTTCTTT; j_gene: TRBJ1-1; v_gene: TRBV7-9; abundance: many; d_gene: -
CDR3aa: CASSPGRLNSPLHF; CDR3nt: TGTGCCAGCAGCCCGGGACGGCTTAATTCACCCCTCCACTTT; j_gene: TRBJ1-6; v_gene: TRBV6-5; abundance: medium-sized; d_gene: -
CDR3aa: CASRGGINTGELFF; CDR3nt: TGCGCCAGCAGAGGGGGAATTAACACCGGGGAGCTGTTTTTT; j_gene: TRBJ2-2; v_gene: TRBV5-1; abundance: medium-sized; d_gene: -
CDR3aa: CASTDRFNQPQHF; CDR3nt: TGTGCCAGCACCGACAGATTCAATCAGCCCCAGCATTTT; j_gene: TRBJ1-5; v_gene: TRBV6-1; abundance: medium-sized; d_gene: -
CDR3aa: CSARLGGSGNTVYF; CDR3nt: TGCAGTGCCCGCCTAGGGGGGTCTGGAAACACCGTATATTTT; j_gene: TRBJ1-3; v_gene: TRBV20-1; abundance: -; d_gene: -
CDR3aa: CASSSGQETQYF; CDR3nt: TGTGCCAGCAGTAGCGGCCAAGAGACCCAGTACTTC; j_gene: TRBJ2-5; v_gene: TRBV28; abundance: medium-sized; d_gene: -
CDR3aa: CASSPGLAGAYEQFF; CDR3nt: TGCGCCAGCAGCCCGGGACTAGCGGGAGCATATGAGCAGTTCTTC; j_gene: TRBJ2-1; v_gene: TRBV5-1; abundance: medium-sized; d_gene: TRBD2
CDR3aa: CASSLGVGSGELFF; CDR3nt: TGTGCCAGCAGCTTAGGTGTTGGTTCCGGGGAGCTGTTTTTT; j_gene: TRBJ2-2; v_gene: TRBV7-6; abundance: medium-sized; d_gene: -
CDR3aa: CASSFGRTGGNEKLFF; CDR3nt: TGTGCCAGCAGTTTCGGACGGACAGGGGGAAATGAAAAACTGTTTTTT; j_gene: TRBJ1-4; v_gene: TRBV6-2/TRBV6-3; abundance: medium-sized; d_gene: TRBD1